Below, 27 T cell receptor beta chains from the same sample are listed, as sequenced in a study of shared clonotypes between healthy human individuals. Profiled with immunoSEQ multiplex PCR; TCRdb holds only in-frame clones, not every one. The sample consists of over a million clones, more than 95% of them appearing once. Sequencing used naive CD4+ T cells sorted from blood. The subset denotes: CD45RA+ positively selected. Receptors were obtained from a man under 40 in good health.

The chain joins TRBV7-3 to TRBJ1-2, with D possibly being TRBD1 (6 bases). V was trimmed by 5 bases and J by 3 bases, leaving 13 bases between them. CDR1 is SGHTA and CDR2 is FQGTGA in the germline V gene. There are 14 residues in the CDR3. Here the CDR3 reads CASSEKTGYYGYTF. In DNA form, the CDR3 reads TGTGCCAGCAGCGAAAAAACAGGGTACTATGGCTACACCTTC.

The CDR3 loop is CASSLVGDLLFF. The CDR3 DNA follows: TGTGCCAGCAGCTTAGTAGGGGACTTGCTGTTTTTT. The chain couples TRBV7-6 to TRBJ2-2; perhaps TRBD2 as D (6 bases). Deletions cut 1 base from V and 13 bases from J, with 10 bases between. Germline V gene data show CDR1 as SGHVS and CDR2 as FNYEAQ. The CDR3 contains 12 residues. Variable domain in full (rest from reference TRBV7-6 and TRBJ2-2): GAGVSQSPRYKVTKRGQDVALRCDPISGHVSLYWYRQALGQGPEFLTYFNYEAQQDKSGLPNDRFSAERPEGSISTLTIQRTEQRDSAMYRCASSLVGDLLFFGEGSRLTVL.

This chain uses TRBV9 with TRBJ1-2, with 7 bases that match TRBD1. This CDR3 is built from 14 residues. The germline V gene encodes CDR1 SGDLS and CDR2 YYNGEE. Trimming took 1 base from V and 5 from J; bases not matched to a gene: 5. This CDR3 is CASSVRDRQYGYTF. The DNA for the CDR3 is TGTGCCAGCAGCGTACGGGACAGACAGTATGGCTACACCTTC.

The V and J genes are TRBV28 and TRBJ2-1; 8 nucleotides align to TRBD2. The CDR3 length is 12 residues. Germline V gene data show CDR1 as MDHEN and CDR2 as SYDVKM. The V and J ends lost 10 bases and 6 bases, in that order; junction bases with no gene match: 5. CDR3 nucleotides: TGTGCCACCGGGGGGGGCCGCAATGAGCAGTTCTTC. The encoded protein is CATGGGRNEQFF.

This chain links TRBV2 with TRBJ2-5, with D perhaps TRBD1 (6 bases). Germline CDR1 and CDR2: SNHLY and FYNNEI. The CDR3 length is 13 residues. The V end lost 5 bases, the J end lost 5 bases, and 12 bases lay between the germline ends. The CDR3 coding sequence is TGTGCCAGCAGTTGGACAGCCTTGGAGACCCAGTACTTC. Its translation is CASSWTALETQYF.

This rearrangement joins TRBV5-4 to TRBJ2-7, with 7 bases matching TRBD1. Unmatched junction bases numbered 5, after V lost 0 bases and J lost 5 bases. CDR1 and CDR2 (germline): SGHNT, YYREEE (reference sequence). The CDR3 extends over 14 amino acids. The CDR3 nucleotides are TGTGCCAGCAGCTTGGCAGGGGGTCGCCACGAGCAGTACTTC. It encodes CASSLAGGRHEQYF.

J is TRBJ1-4 and V is TRBV5-1; 7 bases map to TRBD1. CDR3 length equals 17 residues. From germline, CDR1 is SGHRS and CDR2 YFSETQ. Unmatched junction bases numbered 15, after V lost 0 bases and J lost 10 bases. The CDR3, as DNA: TGCGCCAGCAGCTTGGTTCCCACCCGGGGTCAGGGGGGAAAACTGTTTTTT. Amino acid sequence: CASSLVPTRGQGGKLFF.

The V and J genes are TRBV7-2 and TRBJ2-5; D unresolved. V shed 1 base and J shed 7 bases, with 10 bases lying between them. This CDR3 is built from 13 residues. Germline loops: CDR1 SGHTA, CDR2 FQGNSA. CDR3 DNA sequence: TGTGCCAGCAGCTTAGACCGGATTGGGACCCAGTACTTC. Its protein product is CASSLDRIGTQYF.

About this clone itself: The sample holds other DNA sequences that translate to the same CDR3. The gene calls are TRBV5-5 and TRBJ1-3, with D uncertain. Germline CDR1 and CDR2: SGHKS and YYEKEE (reference sequence). Trimming pared 0 bases from V and 4 bases from J, leaving 5 bases between. The CDR3 covers 13 residues. This CDR3 is CASSLGGGNTIYF. The CDR3 DNA sequence: TGTGCCAGCAGCTTGGGTGGGGGAAACACCATATATTTT.

The chain employs TRBV7-9 and TRBJ1-3; D remains ambiguous. This CDR3 contains 15 residues. Trimming left V 7 bases short and J 0 bases short, with 13 bases between. Germline assignment: CDR1 SEHNR and CDR2 FQNEAQ (reference sequence). CDR3 in amino acids: CASTHGPLSGNTIYF. The CDR3 bases are TGTGCCAGCACACACGGCCCGCTCTCTGGAAACACCATATATTTT.

The V gene is TRBV4-3, the J gene TRBJ2-1, with 11 positions matching TRBD2. This CDR3 spans 17 amino acids. Germline V gene sequence: CDR1 LGHNA, CDR2 YSLEER. V lost 2 bases and J lost 5; bases outside the gene matches: 8. This CDR3 reads CASSQPIAGGRDNEQFF. The CDR3 DNA reads as TGCGCCAGCAGCCAACCAATAGCGGGAGGGCGGGACAATGAGCAGTTCTTC.

The chain carries TRBV6-5 and TRBJ1-2; D remains unclear. V was cut by 0 bases and J by 8 bases, with 13 bases left in between. Germline V CDR1 and CDR2: MNHEY, SVGAGI. The CDR3 has 14 amino acids. The CDR3 region has the DNA TGTGCCAGCAGTTACTCCTTCGGTAGTTCCGGCTACACCTTC. This codes for CASSYSFGSSGYTF.

Of note for this clone: Distinct nucleotide sequences in the sample also encode this CDR3. The chain uses TRBV28 and TRBJ1-2; D ambiguous. There are 13 residues in the CDR3. Looked up from germline, CDR1 is MDHEN and CDR2 is SYDVKM. The germline V and J ends were trimmed by 2 bases and 1 base, with 5 bases remaining between them. CDR3 loop: CASSLLGNYGYTF. CDR3 bases: TGTGCCAGCAGTTTACTGGGTAACTATGGCTACACCTTC.

The gene calls are TRBV14 and TRBJ2-7, with D perhaps matching TRBD1 (7 bases). Germline CDR1 reads SGHDN; CDR2 reads FVKESK. The CDR3 contains 15 residues. V was pared by 2 bases and J by 4 bases, with 15 bases between. The CDR3 bases are TGTGCCAGCAGCCAACCCGCCAGGGGGGAATACGAGCAGTACTTC. This codes for CASSQPARGEYEQYF.

This chain links TRBV5-1 with TRBJ2-1; TRBD2 agrees at 10 bases. There are 16 residues in the CDR3. Losses at the gene ends were 0 bases for V and 9 bases for J; bases not matched to a gene: 9. Germline assignment: CDR1 SGHRS and CDR2 YFSETQ. CDR3 residues: CASSLASAGGPSEQFF. The CDR3 DNA follows: TGCGCCAGCAGCTTGGCCTCAGCGGGAGGGCCCTCTGAGCAGTTCTTC. The whole variable domain, filled in from reference TRBV5-1 and TRBJ2-1, reads KAGVTQTPRYLIKTRGQQVTLSCSPISGHRSVSWYQQTPGQGLQFLFEYFSETQRNKGNFPGRFSGRQFSNSRSEMNVSTLELGDSALYLCASSLASAGGPSEQFFGPGTRLTVL.

V gene TRBV10-3 combines with J gene TRBJ2-1; 12 nucleotides agree with TRBD1. The V segment lost 6 bases and the J segment 9 bases; nucleotides outside the gene matches: 9. CDR3 length: 15 residues. The V gene's germline CDR1 is ENHRY and CDR2 SYGVKD. The CDR3 nucleotides are TGTGCCATCAGAAAGGGACAGGGGGCGAGCGGTGAGCAGTTCTTC. Protein sequence: CAIRKGQGASGEQFF.

This clone was picked up one time. The DNA of the CDR3 is TGCGCCAGCAGCCAATACGGGATTATTGACTATGAGCAGTTCTTC. It specifies CASSQYGIIDYEQFF. V gene TRBV4-1 combines with J gene TRBJ2-1, with D possibly matching TRBD2 (5 bases). This CDR3 contains 15 residues. Trimming cost V 2 bases and J 8 bases, with 16 bases left between them. Germline CDR1 reads MGHRA; CDR2 reads YSYEKL.

The chain combines TRBV5-1 with TRBJ1-4; D is unresolved. CDR3 size: 15 residues. Trimming stripped 1 base from V and 0 bases from J, with 7 bases between. Germline V gene lookup returns CDR1 SGHRS and CDR2 YFSETQ. CDR3 protein: CASSLLKATNEKLFF. The CDR3, as DNA: TGCGCCAGCAGCTTGCTGAAGGCAACTAATGAAAAACTGTTTTTT.

The gene calls are TRBV6-5 and TRBJ2-1, with 7 nucleotides matching TRBD2. The CDR3 has 16 amino acids. Germline V lookup: CDR1 MNHEY, CDR2 SVGAGI. J lost 3 bases, V lost 3 bases, and 8 bases had no gene match. CDR3 sequence reads: CASSYLGGRGYNEQFF. For the CDR3, the DNA is TGTGCCAGCAGTTATTTGGGCGGGAGAGGCTACAATGAGCAGTTCTTC.

This chain joins TRBV11-3 and TRBJ1-1; tentative D call: TRBD1 (5 bases). Trimming cost V 5 bases and J 5 bases, with 9 bases left between them. In germline, CDR1 is SGHNT, CDR2 YENEEA. CDR3 length: 12 amino acids. The chain's CDR3 is CASSGRDTEAFF. For the CDR3, the DNA is TGTGCCAGCAGCGGCAGGGATACTGAAGCTTTCTTT.

The chain has TRBV4-1 and TRBJ1-1; possibly TRBD1 for D (5 bases). V was trimmed by 2 bases and J by 8 bases, leaving 18 bases between them. The CDR3 totals 15 residues. Germline lookup yields CDR1 MGHRA and CDR2 YSYEKL. CDR3: CASSQNLLQGLEAFF. The CDR3 region has the DNA TGCGCCAGCAGCCAAAACCTACTCCAGGGACTCGAAGCTTTCTTT.

As to this clone: The sample holds other DNA sequences that translate to the same CDR3. The V call is TRBV15, the J call TRBJ2-5, with D unclear. From germline, CDR1 is LNHNV and CDR2 YYDKDF (reference sequence). The germline V and J ends were trimmed by 0 bases and 5 bases, with 7 bases remaining between them. The length of the CDR3 is 13 residues. The CDR3 here is CATSRDLRETQYF. The CDR3 DNA reads TGTGCCACCAGCAGAGATCTGAGGGAGACCCAGTACTTC.

The CDR3 spells CASSFGANSGNTIYF. The CDR3, as DNA: TGTGCCAGCAGCTTCGGCGCTAACTCTGGAAACACCATATATTTT. This chain links TRBV7-9 with TRBJ1-3; D is undetermined. V was clipped by 3 bases and J by 0 bases, with 9 bases between them. The CDR3 sequence is 15 residues long. CDR1 is SEHNR and CDR2 is FQNEAQ in the germline V gene (reference sequence).

This rearrangement joins TRBV11-2 to TRBJ1-2; tentatively, D is TRBD1 (6 bases). The germline CDR1 and CDR2 sequences are SGHAT and FQNNGV. The CDR3 runs to 16 residues. Trimming removed 0 bases at V and 3 bases at J, with 14 bases between. CDR3 bases: TGTGCCAGCAGCTTAGAAGCCGGGGGGCTGGACTATGGCTACACCTTC. Translating gives CASSLEAGGLDYGYTF.

The chain joins TRBV27 to TRBJ2-7; 7 bases agree with TRBD1. Trimming took 2 bases from V and 2 from J; bases not matched to a gene: 9. The CDR3 covers 16 residues. CDR1 is MNHEY, CDR2 SMNVEV, per germline (reference sequence). CDR3 sequence reads: CASSLVRTGHTYEQYF. In DNA, the CDR3 is TGTGCCAGCAGTTTAGTGCGGACAGGCCATACCTACGAGCAGTACTTC.

The rearrangement uses TRBV5-1 and TRBJ2-2, with D unresolved. The CDR3 has 14 amino acids. Germline CDR1 reads SGHRS; CDR2 reads YFSETQ. V lost 7 bases to trimming and J lost 3 bases, with 13 bases between them. CDR3 nucleotide sequence: TGCGCCAGCCTTGGTGGTGGCGACACCGGGGAGCTGTTTTTT. Its protein product is CASLGGGDTGELFF.

The chain links TRBV6-4 to TRBJ2-1; D is unresolved. The CDR3 is 15 residues long. Germline V gene data show CDR1 as MRHNA and CDR2 as SNTAGT. Trimming cost V 5 bases and J 9 bases, with 20 bases left between them. The DNA of the CDR3 is TGTGCCAGCAGTCTCCCGCCGTTCGAAGTCGGTGAGCAGTTCTTC. The encoded protein is CASSLPPFEVGEQFF.